Detailed here is one T cell receptor beta chain. This clone was seen more than once but under ten times. Its binding antigen is unknown. Base qualities are missing; no much larger clone stands one base away. The immunoSEQ Assay, a bias-controlled multiplex PCR, was used to amplify TCRbeta CDR3 regions from genomic DNA. Per the authors' processing: Within the assay, amplification of reference gene primers was used to estimate how many nucleated cells each sample contained. To quantify the absolute abundance of each unique TCRbeta CDR3 rearrangement, sequence reads were collapsed and filtered. Productive Simpson clonality was computed per sample as the square root of Simpson's diversity index over productive rearrangements. The source is immuneACCESS, and TCRdb retained only in-frame sequences with V and J called. Part of the clones is not carried over; for the studies checked, unresolved V genes explain less than half of this, and the remainder is unexplained. V, J and clone size were drawn from that table, and D and trimming were deduced from the DNA. In all, the sample holds 150,000 or so clones, and 75% to 90% of those were seen once. The ten largest clones add up to approximately 8% of the sample.

This record belongs to a study of blood T cell repertoires in COVID-19 (dated by TCRdb to the early 2020s). Background on the whole study: Collaborator samples came from the United States, Italy and Spain and covered acute and convalescent phases of COVID-19. The material from the prospective study consisted of cDNA or gDNA derived from T cells, B-cell-depleted T cells, or PBMCs. The dataset comprised deeply sampled blood TCRbeta repertoires from subjects exposed to, actively infected with, or recovered from COVID-19. The repertoires were released in a freely available public database intended as a resource for research on the immune response to SARS-CoV-2. The samples were drawn from the first 160 participants of the ongoing ImmuneRACE study and from 1,254 subjects provided by 6 global collaborators. Nearly every sample came with metadata listing a de-identified subject ID, COVID-19 status, age in years and sex. Where HLA class I and class II types were available, the types were taken from metadata supplied by the sample provider, not from assay-based typing. What the research found in general, with its limitations: How much clinical and demographic metadata was included differed by source and by participant, and the metadata was provided uncurated.

One collaborating source in Seattle enrolled patients while the patients were actively infected and followed the patients over time throughout the course of disease. Whole blood was collected in K2EDTA tubes by collaborating institutions according to the institutions' own protocols. For TCRbeta analysis, collaborators shipped samples in one of three forms: frozen whole blood, isolated PBMCs, or DNA extracted from either of those sample types. V is reduced by 4 bases and J by 3 bases, leaving a spacing of 18 bases between them. The cysteine opens and the phenylalanine closes a CDR3 of 17 amino acids. The retained sequence is limited to the CDR3, 51 bases, with the frame set at the first base. CDR1 and CDR2 are read off the germline V gene (reference sequence) as SEHNR and FQNEAQ.

The clonotype comes from a woman in her sixties with COVID-19, enrolled during active disease. The chain was built from TRBV7-9 and TRBJ2-2; 7 matching bases give a weak D call of TRBD1. The sequenced sample was peripheral blood. CDR3 sequence: CASSSTLDREDTGELFF. The DNA is TGTGCCAGCAGCTCCACCCTTGACAGGGAGGACACCGGGGAGCTGTTTTTT.